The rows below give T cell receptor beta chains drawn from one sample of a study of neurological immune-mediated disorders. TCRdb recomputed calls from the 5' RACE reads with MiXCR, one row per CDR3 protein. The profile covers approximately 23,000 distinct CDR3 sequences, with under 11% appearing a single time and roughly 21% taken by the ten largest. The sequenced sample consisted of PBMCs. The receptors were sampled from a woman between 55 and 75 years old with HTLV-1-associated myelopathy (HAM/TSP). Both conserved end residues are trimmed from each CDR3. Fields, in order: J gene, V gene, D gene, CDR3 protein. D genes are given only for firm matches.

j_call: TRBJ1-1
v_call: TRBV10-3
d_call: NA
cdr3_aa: AISILDNTEAF

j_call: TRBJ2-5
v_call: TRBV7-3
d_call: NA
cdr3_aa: ASSLGGGGETQY

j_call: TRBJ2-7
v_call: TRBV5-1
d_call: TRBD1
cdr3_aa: ASSTDRAVEQY

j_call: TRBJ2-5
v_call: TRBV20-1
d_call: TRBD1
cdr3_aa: SARPLRDSQETQY

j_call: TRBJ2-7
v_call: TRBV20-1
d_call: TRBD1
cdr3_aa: SARVQGARREQY

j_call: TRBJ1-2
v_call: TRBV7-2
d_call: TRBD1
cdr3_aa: ASSERTGGSSNYGYT

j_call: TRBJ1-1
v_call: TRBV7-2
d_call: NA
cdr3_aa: ASSANGPGDTEAF

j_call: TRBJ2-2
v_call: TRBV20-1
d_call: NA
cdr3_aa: SARDRQMNTGELF

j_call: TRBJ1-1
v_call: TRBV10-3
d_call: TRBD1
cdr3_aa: AISGSGTGILNTEAF

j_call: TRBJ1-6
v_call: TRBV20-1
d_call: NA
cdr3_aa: SARAYSGSDSPLH

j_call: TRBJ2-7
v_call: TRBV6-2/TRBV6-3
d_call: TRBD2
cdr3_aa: ASSYLAGDYEQY

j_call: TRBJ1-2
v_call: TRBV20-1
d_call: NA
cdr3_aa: SARGGFGGDYGYT

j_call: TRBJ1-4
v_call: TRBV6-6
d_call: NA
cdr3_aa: ASSYPGQGATNEKLF

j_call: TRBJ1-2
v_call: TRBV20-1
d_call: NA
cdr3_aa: SARDAPGDGYT

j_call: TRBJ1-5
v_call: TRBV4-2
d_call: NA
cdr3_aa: ASSQGGGTSNQPQH

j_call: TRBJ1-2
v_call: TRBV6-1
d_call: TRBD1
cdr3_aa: ASTGQARSYYGYT

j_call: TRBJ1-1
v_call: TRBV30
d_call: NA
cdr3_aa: AWSAYPQSTEAF

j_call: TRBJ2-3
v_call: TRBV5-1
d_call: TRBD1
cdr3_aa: ASSYPGQGTDTQY

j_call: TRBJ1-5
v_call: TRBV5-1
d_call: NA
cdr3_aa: ASSPRPLQGTDQPQH

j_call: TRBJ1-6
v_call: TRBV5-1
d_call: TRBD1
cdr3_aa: ASSLTGENSPLH

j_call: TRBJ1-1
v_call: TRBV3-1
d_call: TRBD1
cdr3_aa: ASSQGDRGVITEAF

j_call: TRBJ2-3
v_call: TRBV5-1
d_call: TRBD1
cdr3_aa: ASSRGQLVFASTDTQY

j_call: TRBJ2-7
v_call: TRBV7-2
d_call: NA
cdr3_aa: ASSLFLGAGAGQY

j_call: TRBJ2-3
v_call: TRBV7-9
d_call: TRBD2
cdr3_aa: ASSARLAGLADTQY

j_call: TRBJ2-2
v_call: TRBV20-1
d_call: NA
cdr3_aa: SARGGLDTGELF

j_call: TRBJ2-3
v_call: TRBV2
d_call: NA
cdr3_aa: ASTPGGTQY

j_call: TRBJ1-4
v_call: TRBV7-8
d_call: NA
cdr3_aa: ASSRSGENEKLF

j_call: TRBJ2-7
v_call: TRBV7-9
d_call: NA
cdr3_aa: ASSPQYEQY

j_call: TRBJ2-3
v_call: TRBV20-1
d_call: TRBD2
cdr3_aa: SARGTSGTDTQY

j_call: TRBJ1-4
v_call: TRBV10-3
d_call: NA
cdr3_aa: AIRRVLNEKLF

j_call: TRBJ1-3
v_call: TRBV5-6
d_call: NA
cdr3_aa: AGSSTRSGNTIY

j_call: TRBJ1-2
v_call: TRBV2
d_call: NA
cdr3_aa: ASSAGKNYGYT

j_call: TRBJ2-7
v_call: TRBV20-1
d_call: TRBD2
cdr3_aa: SAGLGGAFSYEQY

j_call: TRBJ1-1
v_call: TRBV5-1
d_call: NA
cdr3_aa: ASSPEHGKDTEAF

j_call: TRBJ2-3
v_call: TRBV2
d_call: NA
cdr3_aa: ASSQVIVSTDTQY

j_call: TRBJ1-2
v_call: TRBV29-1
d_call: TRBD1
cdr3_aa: SVEEWDRGLSNYGYT

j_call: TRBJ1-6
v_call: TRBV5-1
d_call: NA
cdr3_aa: ASSDSGGFSSPLH

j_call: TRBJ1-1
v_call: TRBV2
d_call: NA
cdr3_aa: ASSRLADRTMNTEAF

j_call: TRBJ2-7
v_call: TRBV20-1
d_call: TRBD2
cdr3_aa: SAGLGGEAYEQY

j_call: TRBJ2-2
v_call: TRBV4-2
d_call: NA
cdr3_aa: ASSRGGDGELF

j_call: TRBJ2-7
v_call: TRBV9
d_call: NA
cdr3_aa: ASSPHVRGYEQY